The 5 T cell receptor beta chains listed next were all sequenced from one sample in a study of shared clonotypes between healthy human individuals. Measured with immunoSEQ multiplex PCR; TCRdb has only the in-frame clones, and not every one. The table has about a million clones, over 60% seen once. Sequences were obtained from memory CD4+ T cells sorted from blood. Subset of the sample: CD45RA-negative fraction. All receptors derive from a man younger than 30 in good health.

The table lists this clone with many counts. This rearrangement joins TRBV7-9 to TRBJ2-2; no definite D call. Germline V CDR1 and CDR2: SEHNR, FQNEAQ (reference sequence). V lost 3 bases to trimming and J lost 0 bases, with 8 bases between them. The CDR3 loop spans 15 amino acids. The CDR3 DNA sequence: TGTGCCAGCAGCTTCTGGGCGTCGAACACCGGGGAGCTGTTTTTT. Encoded protein: CASSFWASNTGELFF.

The J gene is TRBJ2-2, the V gene TRBV7-9; 7 positions agree with TRBD2. V shed 4 bases and J 1 base; nucleotides not matched to a gene: 6. This CDR3 spans 16 amino acids. Looked up from germline, CDR1 is SEHNR and CDR2 is FQNEAQ (reference sequence). For the CDR3, the DNA is TGTGCCAGCAGCTCGGGAGGCGACGTGAACACCGGGGAGCTGTTTTTT. Its protein is CASSSGGDVNTGELFF.

This sequence joins TRBV7-9 and TRBJ2-7; D is ambiguous. Germline V gene data show CDR1 as SEHNR and CDR2 as FQNEAQ (reference sequence). V dropped 4 bases and J dropped 7 bases, with 8 bases sitting between them. The CDR3 sequence is 11 residues long. The CDR3 spells CASSSVWEQYF. The CDR3 coding sequence is TGTGCCAGCAGCTCCGTCTGGGAGCAGTACTTC.

This rearrangement joins TRBV4-3 to TRBJ1-6; 8 bases are a match to TRBD1. The CDR3 length is 14 residues. Germline assignment: CDR1 LGHNA and CDR2 YSLEER. Germline trimming cut 4 bases from V and 6 bases from J; bases unmatched to any gene: 2. The CDR3 DNA follows: TGCGCCAGCAGCCTGACAGGGGTTAATTCACCCCTCCACTTT. The encoded protein is CASSLTGVNSPLHF.

Worth noting for this clone: This CDR3 is also generated by other DNA sequences in the sample. V gene TRBV7-2 combines with J gene TRBJ2-7, with no clear D. This CDR3 spans 12 amino acids. Germline V gene sequence: CDR1 SGHTA, CDR2 FQGNSA. V was cut by 6 bases and J by 3 bases, with 9 bases left in between. The CDR3 loop reads CASSFASYEQYF. CDR3 bases: TGTGCCAGCAGTTTCGCCAGCTACGAGCAGTACTTC.